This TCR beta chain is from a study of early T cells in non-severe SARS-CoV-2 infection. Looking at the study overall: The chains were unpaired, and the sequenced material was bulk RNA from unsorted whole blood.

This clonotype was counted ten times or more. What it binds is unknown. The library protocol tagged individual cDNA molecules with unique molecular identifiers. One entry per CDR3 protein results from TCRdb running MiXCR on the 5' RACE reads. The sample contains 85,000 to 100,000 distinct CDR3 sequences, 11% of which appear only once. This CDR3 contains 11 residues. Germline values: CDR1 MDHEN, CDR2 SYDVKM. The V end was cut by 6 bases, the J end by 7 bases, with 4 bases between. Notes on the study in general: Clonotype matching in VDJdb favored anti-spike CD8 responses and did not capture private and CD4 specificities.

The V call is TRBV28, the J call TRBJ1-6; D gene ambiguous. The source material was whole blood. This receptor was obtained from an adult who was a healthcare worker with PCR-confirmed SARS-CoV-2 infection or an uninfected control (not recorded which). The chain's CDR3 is CASRRNSPLHF. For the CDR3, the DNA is TGTGCCAGCAGGCGAAATTCACCCCTCCACTTT.